This TCR delta chain was sequenced during a study of delta chains in infants with herpesvirus infections (dated by TCRdb to the early 2020s). Regarding the research as a whole: The study prospectively followed a Ugandan infant birth cohort from birth to characterize gammadelta T cell responses to primary cytomegalovirus (CMV) infection. In infants who were infected with CMV after birth, the study searched for a public fetal Vdelta1/Vgamma8 gammadelta TCR clonotype. From PBMC, gammadelta TCRs were sequenced for roughly 18 CMV-infected infants (one congenitally infected) and about eight CMV-uninfected infants who had sufficient sample available. By approximate age, the infant blood samples fell into groups of 1.5, 4, 8 and 12 months. Previously published Belgian fetal and cord blood gammadelta TCR data were added only for comparison and were not generated in this cohort. General study outcomes and caveats: Of 15 to 20 CMV-infected infants, 4 carried the public Vdelta1 clonotype: the congenitally infected infant plus three who were infected postnatally before 120 days of age. The public clonotype was found only at the first time point after infection and was absent in uninfected infants and in those infected after 120 days. A small sample size and the lack of race- or environment-matched controls were noted by the authors, because CMV is acquired by nearly all Ugandans before adulthood. Public-clonotype frequency among Vdelta1 cells appeared to correlate inversely with age at infection and decayed rapidly, seemingly not persisting beyond approximately two months. In CMV-uninfected infants, the public clonotype might still be present but below the detection limit.

Receptors were amplified or captured by RT-PCR. PBMC RNA was reverse transcribed with SuperScript II using gamma-chain- and delta-chain-specific primers to generate TCR cDNA. cDNA was purified with AMPure XP beads, amplified, and indexed with Illumina adapters using the Nextera XT Index Kit. gammadelta TCR libraries were sequenced on an Illumina MiSeq with a V2 300-cycle kit. In the source study's methods: Using MiXCR v2.1.12, CDR3 sequences were assembled, and reads were mapped onto D, J and V genes obtained from GenBank. Repertoire analyses of the CDR3 clonotypes were performed with VDJtools v1.2.1. TCRdb called clones afresh from the public reads with CATT; identical DNA rows were later merged. Clone size and V and J calls follow TCRdb, not the original study. This sample comprises 950 to 1,500 delta-chain clones, around 30% of them detected only once. Less than 7% of the sample lies in the top ten.

This clone is identified as large (0.1 to 1%). Its antigen is currently not known. Base qualities are not at hand, and no much larger clone is one base apart. Pregnant women receiving prenatal care in Kampala, Uganda, were recruited, and the infants of these women were enrolled, with documentation of maternal HIV status required. Home visits to families took place weekly, and collection of infant clinical information, oral swabs and peripheral blood began at 6 weeks of age and was repeated every 4 months after that. Blood was drawn into heparin tubes, and PBMC were isolated via Ficoll-Paque density gradient centrifugation and then cryopreserved. CDR1 and CDR2 were assigned from the germline V gene (reference sequence) as NTAFDY and IRPDVSE. CDR3 length: 19 amino acids, cysteine to phenylalanine. The retained sequence is limited to the CDR3, 57 bases, with the frame set at the first base. V was cut back by 0 bases and J by 7 bases, leaving a gap of 31 bases between them.

The sequencing used peripheral blood, collected at time point 1 of longitudinal follow-up. The rearranged chain carries TRAV23/DV6 and TRDJ1, with the identity of the D gene unclear. This sequence originates from a human donor who was a Ugandan infant, either HIV-exposed or HIV-unexposed (not recorded which). The DNA is as follows: TGTGCAGCAAGCAGGTCACTTAACTACGGCCCCGGTCTGGTCCCTAAACTCATCTTT. The encoded protein is CAASRSLNYGPGLVPKLIF.